The clone carrying this T cell receptor beta chain was detected many times. The data were obtained in a study of identical twins. From the 5' RACE reads, TCRdb called clonotypes with MiXCR, one entry per CDR3 protein. The profile shows about 920,000 distinct CDR3 sequences, roughly an eighth of them singletons. This sample also appeared in a second study, on yellow fever vaccine responses in identical twins.

Input material: PBMCs. The receptor was derived from a woman under 30 in good health.

The CDR3 here is CSARGLAGVQETQYF. CDR3 nucleotides: TGCAGTGCTAGGGGACTAGCGGGGGTCCAAGAGACCCAGTACTTC. The genes are TRBV20-1 and TRBJ2-5; 14 bases line up with TRBD2. CDR1 is DFQATT, CDR2 SNEGSKA, per germline (reference sequence). This CDR3 has 15 amino acids. Unmatched junction bases numbered 1, after V lost 3 bases and J lost 1 base.